This TCR beta chain was sequenced in a study of cytomegalovirus exposure and HLA in healthy donors. The PCR ran on 60 Vbeta and 13 Jbeta primers. The repertoire was sequenced with immunoSEQ multiplex PCR; TCRdb's copy has only in-frame clones and lacks some. This table holds roughly 150,000 clones, around 83% found once. The CDR3 consists of 15 residues. Trimming at V came to 5 bases and at J to 4 bases, leaving 8 bases not matched to a gene. Germline CDR1 SEHNR, CDR2 FQNEAQ (reference sequence). The receptor comes from a man over 45 in good health and CMV-seropositive. Sequences were obtained from PBMCs. The chain joins TRBV7-9 to TRBJ1-5, with 7 bases matching TRBD1. This chain's CDR3 is CASSPSGTANQPQHF. CDR3 bases: TGTGCCAGCAGCCCCTCCGGGACAGCAAATCAGCCCCAGCATTTT.